One and the same sample provided the 24 T cell receptor beta chains below, sequenced in a study of T-cell reconstitution after alpha-beta-depleted transplantation in children. The authors prepared the TCRbeta library with unique molecular identifiers. In TCRdb, the PCR reads were re-called with MiXCR into one record per CDR3 protein. The sample gives 190,000 or so distinct CDR3 sequences, more than 12% of which show up once; around 14% is in the top ten. The sample was PBMCs from the stem cell graft donor, taken from the stem cell graft. These receptor sequences come from a human donor who donated a stem cell graft to a child with acute lymphoblastic leukemia.

This clonotype was counted at least ten times. This chain joins TRBV12-3 or TRBV12-4 and TRBJ2-5; 10 bases line up with TRBD2. The CDR3 is 18 amino acids. The V gene end was trimmed by 3 bases and the J gene end by 5 bases; junction bases not matched to a gene: 15. CDR3 sequence reads: CASSLAKTASGSRETQYF. In DNA, the CDR3 is TGTGCCAGCAGTTTGGCGAAGACTGCTAGCGGGAGTAGGGAGACCCAGTACTTC.

This clonotype has a count of ten or more. The CDR3 protein is CASSYGRQGWIDTQYF. In nucleotides, the CDR3 is TGCGCCAGCAGCTACGGTCGGCAGGGATGGATAGATACGCAGTATTTT. The J gene is TRBJ2-3, the V gene TRBV5-1, with a possible D match to TRBD1 (5 bases). Germline CDR1 SGHRS, CDR2 YFSETQ. V lost 3 bases, J lost 5 bases, and 19 bases lay in between. This CDR3 is built from 16 residues.

This rearrangement joins TRBV28 to TRBJ1-1, with TRBD1 as a possible D gene (6 bases). The CDR3 extends over 17 amino acids. V lost 6 bases to trimming and J lost 3 bases, with 23 bases between them. In germline, CDR1 is MDHEN, CDR2 SYDVKM. The CDR3 sequence: CASRKTLRGQRYTEAFF. The DNA for the CDR3 is TGTGCCAGCAGAAAAACCCTGCGGGGACAAAGATACACTGAAGCTTTCTTT.

In this sample, this clonotype turned up many times. V and J are TRBV5-1 and TRBJ2-3; tentatively, D is TRBD2 (7 bases). Germline assignment: CDR1 SGHRS and CDR2 YFSETQ. CDR3 length: 14 amino acids. V shed 7 bases and J shed 0 bases, with 12 bases lying between them. CDR3 sequence (DNA): TGCGCCAGCTCCGGGGGGCCTAGCACAGATACGCAGTATTTT. It encodes CASSGGPSTDTQYF.

The sample holds many counts of this clonotype. The DNA is omitted, as the CDR3 cannot be located on it reliably, and the CDR3 follows TCRdb's listing. The chain is built from TRBV21-1 and TRBJ2-4. TRBV21-1 is labeled a pseudogene. The CDR3 sequence runs 15 residues, both termini included. The CDR3 region is CASSKWVFYDCIQYF.

This clonotype was picked up many times. The chain employs TRBV5-1 and TRBJ1-6, with D hard to call. The CDR3 totals 13 residues. The V gene's germline CDR1 is SGHRS and CDR2 YFSETQ. V was trimmed by 0 bases and J by 10 bases, leaving 8 bases between them. The CDR3 is CASSLDLESPLHF. The DNA for the CDR3 is TGCGCCAGCAGCTTGGATTTAGAGTCACCCCTCCACTTT.

This clonotype showed up many times. This rearrangement joins TRBV11-1 to TRBJ2-7; 7 bases match TRBD2. Trimming cost V 2 bases and J 4 bases; bases outside gene matches: 8. This CDR3 contains 15 residues. CDR1 is SGHAT, CDR2 FQDESV, per germline (reference sequence). The DNA of the CDR3 is TGTGCCAGCAGCTTATGGGCTAGCGGATTATACGAGCAGTACTTC. Amino acid sequence: CASSLWASGLYEQYF.

This clonotype was seen at least ten times. V is TRBV7-9 and J is TRBJ1-2; 8 bases agree with TRBD1. With V trimmed by 6 bases and J by 8 bases, 5 bases remained unmatched. Germline CDR1 is SEHNR and CDR2 is FQNEAQ (reference sequence). CDR3 length equals 12 residues. The CDR3 bases are TGTGCCAGCAGGCGAGGACAGGGAGGCTACACCTTC. Amino acid sequence: CASRRGQGGYTF.

This clonotype was recorded many times. The chain links TRBV6-5 to TRBJ1-4; tentative D call: TRBD1 (5 bases). The germline V and J ends were trimmed by 2 bases and 7 bases, with 17 bases remaining between them. The V gene's germline CDR1 is MNHEY and CDR2 SVGAGI. The CDR3 runs to 16 residues. The CDR3, as DNA: TGTGCCAGCAGTTACAGGGCCGGGGGGACTGGTGAAAAACTGTTTTTT. It translates to CASSYRAGGTGEKLFF.

Ten or more counts support this clonotype. The genes are TRBV7-8 and TRBJ1-1; 7 bases match TRBD1. V shed 1 base, J shed 6 bases, and the junction held 2 bases outside the gene matches. The CDR3 is 13 residues long. Germline V lookup: CDR1 SGHVS, CDR2 FQNEAQ. The CDR3 is CASSLEGTAEAFF. The CDR3 bases are TGTGCCAGCAGCTTAGAAGGGACAGCTGAAGCTTTCTTT.

At least ten counts were recorded for this clonotype. The genes are TRBV20-1 and TRBJ2-3; 10 nucleotides align to TRBD2. Per germline, CDR1 DFQATT and CDR2 SNEGSKA (reference sequence). This CDR3 is 16 amino acids long. V trimming: 5 bases; J trimming: 1 base; junction bases outside the gene matches: 9. CDR3 sequence (DNA): TGCAGTGCTGGCGATCTAGCGGGAGCTGGCACAGATACGCAGTATTTT. Translated: CSAGDLAGAGTDTQYF.

The CDR3, as DNA: TGCGCCAGCAGCTGGAGTGTTGCGACAGGAAAATCCCTGTACGAGCAGTACTTC. It yields the protein CASSWSVATGKSLYEQYF. The chain has TRBV5-1 and TRBJ2-7; a possible D gene is TRBD1 (6 bases). This CDR3 spans 18 amino acids. V lost 3 bases to trimming and J lost 4 bases, with 26 bases between them. CDR1 is SGHRS and CDR2 is YFSETQ in the germline V gene.

This clonotype has a count of ten or more. The chain carries TRBV5-5 and TRBJ1-1; unclear D gene. V dropped 3 bases and J dropped 1 base, with 13 bases sitting between them. The CDR3 totals 15 residues. Germline values: CDR1 SGHKS, CDR2 YYEKEE (reference sequence). The CDR3 loop is CASSYRPNRNTEAFF. In nucleotides, the CDR3 is TGTGCCAGCAGCTACCGACCTAACAGGAACACTGAAGCTTTCTTT.

In its sample, this clonotype was seen many times. The V and J genes are TRBV12-3 or TRBV12-4 and TRBJ2-5, with D possibly matching TRBD1 (8 bases). The V and J ends lost 7 bases and 5 bases respectively, with 17 bases between them. The CDR3 has 14 amino acids. CDR3 bases: TGTGCCAGCACTGTCACAGGGGGGGAGGAGACCCAGTACTTC. Its protein is CASTVTGGEETQYF.

This clonotype was seen a few times. This sequence joins TRBV5-5 and TRBJ2-7; the D is unclear. V was clipped by 2 bases and J by 4 bases, with 16 bases between them. The CDR3 has 15 residues. The germline V gene encodes CDR1 SGHKS and CDR2 YYEKEE (reference sequence). The CDR3: CASSFLQDSFYEQYF. The CDR3 DNA sequence: TGTGCCAGCAGCTTCCTCCAAGACTCTTTTTACGAGCAGTACTTC.

This clonotype appeared many times. The V gene is TRBV4-1, the J gene TRBJ1-1, with D unclear. V was pared by 0 bases and J by 5 bases, with 7 bases between. This CDR3 region has 13 residues. CDR1 and CDR2 (germline): MGHRA, YSYEKL. In DNA, the CDR3 is TGCGCCAGCAGCCAAGAAGGTAGGACTGAAGCTTTCTTT. Its protein product is CASSQEGRTEAFF.

On this clonotype: A much larger clonotype is one base distant, so this may be a read error. This sequence joins TRBV24-1 and TRBJ1-1; D possibly corresponds to TRBD1 (5 bases). CDR1 and CDR2 from the germline V gene are KGHDR and SFDVKD. This CDR3 is 15 amino acids long. Here the CDR3 reads CSTSDLGQGATEAFF. CDR3 DNA: TGTTCCACCAGTGATTTGGGGCAGGGCGCCACTGAAGCTTTCTTT.

On this clonotype itself: This may be a read error: a much more frequent sequence differs by one nucleotide. The gene calls are TRBV20-1 and TRBJ2-3; 7 bases are a match to TRBD2. The CDR3 consists of 13 residues. Germline values: CDR1 DFQATT, CDR2 SNEGSKA (reference sequence). Trimming at V came to 4 bases and at J to 4 bases, leaving 5 bases not matched to a gene. CDR3 residues: CSATGGDSDTQYF. The CDR3 DNA reads TGCAGTGCTACGGGAGGAGACTCAGATACGCAGTATTTT.

This clonotype was counted many times. The rearrangement links TRBV29-1 to TRBJ1-3, with D hard to call. CDR1 and CDR2 from the germline V gene are SQVTM and ANQGSEA. V lost 1 base to trimming and J lost 1 base, with 5 bases between them. CDR3 size: 13 residues. CDR3 bases: TGCAGCGTTGAAGGGGAATCTGGAAACACCATATATTTT. Translation: CSVEGESGNTIYF.

This clonotype was detected only once. The V and J genes are TRBV5-1 and TRBJ2-5, with D perhaps being TRBD1 or TRBD2 (5 bases each). The CDR3 contains 15 residues. Germline V gives CDR1 SGHRS, CDR2 YFSETQ. The V end lost 4 bases, the J end lost 2 bases, and 15 bases lay between the germline ends. DNA of the CDR3: TGCGCCAGCAGCCCTCCTTTGGGGGAGCAAGAGACCCAGTACTTC. It encodes CASSPPLGEQETQYF.

In its sample, this clonotype was seen many times. The chain has TRBV28 and TRBJ2-7; 9 bases fit TRBD2. CDR1 MDHEN and CDR2 SYDVKM come from the germline V gene. The length of the CDR3 is 17 residues. V lost 6 bases and J lost 1; bases outside the gene matches: 13. The CDR3 nucleotides read TGTGCCAGCAGCTCCCCCTCGGGCGGGAGGGTATCCTACGAGCAGTACTTC. Protein: CASSSPSGGRVSYEQYF. Full variable domain (missing parts from reference TRBV28 and TRBJ2-7): DVKVTQSSRYLVKRTGEKVFLECVQDMDHENMFWYRQDPGLGLRLIYFSYDVKMKEKGDIPEGYSVSREKKERFSLILESASTNQTSMYLCASSSPSGGRVSYEQYFGPGTRLTVT.

V gene TRBV25-1 combines with J gene TRBJ2-1, with D tentatively TRBD2 (5 bases). The V gene lost 4 bases and the J gene lost 15 bases, with 13 bases spanning the gap. The germline V gene has CDR1 MGHDK and CDR2 SYGVNS. The CDR3 has 11 residues. The DNA of the CDR3 is TGTGCCAGCAGTGGAGGGAGTTGGCCGTTCTTC. It encodes CASSGGSWPFF. The full variable domain, rest sourced from reference TRBV25-1 and TRBJ2-1, is EADIYQTPRYLVIGTGKKITLECSQTMGHDKMYWYQQDPGMELHLIHYSYGVNSTEKGDLSSESTVSRIRTEHFPLTLESARPSHTSQYLCASSGGSWPFFGPGTRLTVL.

This clonotype was seen only a few times. This chain joins TRBV12-3 or TRBV12-4 and TRBJ1-2, with 8 bases matching TRBD1. This CDR3 has 12 amino acids. V lost 6 bases and J lost 6; bases outside the gene matches: 3. The CDR3 coding sequence is TGTGCCAGCAGGGGGACAGGAGATGGCTACACCTTC. Protein sequence: CASRGTGDGYTF.

Many counts were recorded for this clonotype. This chain uses TRBV10-3 with TRBJ2-7; 13 bases align to TRBD2. Germline assignment: CDR1 ENHRY and CDR2 SYGVKD. The length of the CDR3 is 16 residues. With V trimmed by 0 bases and J by 5 bases, 4 bases remained unmatched. For the CDR3, the DNA is TGTGCCATCAGTGAGTCACTAGCGGGAGGGAATGACGAGCAGTACTTC. Its translation is CAISESLAGGNDEQYF.